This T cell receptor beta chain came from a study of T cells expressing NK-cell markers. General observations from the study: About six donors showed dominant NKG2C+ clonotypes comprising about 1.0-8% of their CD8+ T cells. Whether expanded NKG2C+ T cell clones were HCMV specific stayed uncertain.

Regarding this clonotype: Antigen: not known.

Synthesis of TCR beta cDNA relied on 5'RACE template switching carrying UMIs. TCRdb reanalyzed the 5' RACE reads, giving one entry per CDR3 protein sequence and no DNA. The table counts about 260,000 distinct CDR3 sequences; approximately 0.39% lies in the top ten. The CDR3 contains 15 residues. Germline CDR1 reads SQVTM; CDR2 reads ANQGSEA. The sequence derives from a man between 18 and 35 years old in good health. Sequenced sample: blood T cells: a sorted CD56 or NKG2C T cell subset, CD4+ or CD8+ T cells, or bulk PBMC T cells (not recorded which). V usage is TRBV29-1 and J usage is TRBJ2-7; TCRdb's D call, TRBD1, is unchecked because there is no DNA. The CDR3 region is CSANFPGQGAYEQYF.